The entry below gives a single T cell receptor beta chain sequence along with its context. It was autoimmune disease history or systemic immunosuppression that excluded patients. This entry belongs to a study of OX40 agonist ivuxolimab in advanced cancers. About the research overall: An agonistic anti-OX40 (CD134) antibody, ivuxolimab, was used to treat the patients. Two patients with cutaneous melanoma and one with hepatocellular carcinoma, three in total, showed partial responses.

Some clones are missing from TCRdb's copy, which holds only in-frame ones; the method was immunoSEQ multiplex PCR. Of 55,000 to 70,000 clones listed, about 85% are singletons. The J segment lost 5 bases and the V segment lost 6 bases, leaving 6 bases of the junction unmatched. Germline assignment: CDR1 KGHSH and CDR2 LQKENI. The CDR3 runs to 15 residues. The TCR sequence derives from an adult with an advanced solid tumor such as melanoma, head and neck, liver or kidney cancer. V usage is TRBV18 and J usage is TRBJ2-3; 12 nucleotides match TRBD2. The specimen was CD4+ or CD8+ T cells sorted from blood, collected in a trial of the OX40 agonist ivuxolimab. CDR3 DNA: TGTGCCAGCTCGCCTGGACTAGCGGGGATAGATACGCAGTATTTT. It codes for CASSPGLAGIDTQYF.